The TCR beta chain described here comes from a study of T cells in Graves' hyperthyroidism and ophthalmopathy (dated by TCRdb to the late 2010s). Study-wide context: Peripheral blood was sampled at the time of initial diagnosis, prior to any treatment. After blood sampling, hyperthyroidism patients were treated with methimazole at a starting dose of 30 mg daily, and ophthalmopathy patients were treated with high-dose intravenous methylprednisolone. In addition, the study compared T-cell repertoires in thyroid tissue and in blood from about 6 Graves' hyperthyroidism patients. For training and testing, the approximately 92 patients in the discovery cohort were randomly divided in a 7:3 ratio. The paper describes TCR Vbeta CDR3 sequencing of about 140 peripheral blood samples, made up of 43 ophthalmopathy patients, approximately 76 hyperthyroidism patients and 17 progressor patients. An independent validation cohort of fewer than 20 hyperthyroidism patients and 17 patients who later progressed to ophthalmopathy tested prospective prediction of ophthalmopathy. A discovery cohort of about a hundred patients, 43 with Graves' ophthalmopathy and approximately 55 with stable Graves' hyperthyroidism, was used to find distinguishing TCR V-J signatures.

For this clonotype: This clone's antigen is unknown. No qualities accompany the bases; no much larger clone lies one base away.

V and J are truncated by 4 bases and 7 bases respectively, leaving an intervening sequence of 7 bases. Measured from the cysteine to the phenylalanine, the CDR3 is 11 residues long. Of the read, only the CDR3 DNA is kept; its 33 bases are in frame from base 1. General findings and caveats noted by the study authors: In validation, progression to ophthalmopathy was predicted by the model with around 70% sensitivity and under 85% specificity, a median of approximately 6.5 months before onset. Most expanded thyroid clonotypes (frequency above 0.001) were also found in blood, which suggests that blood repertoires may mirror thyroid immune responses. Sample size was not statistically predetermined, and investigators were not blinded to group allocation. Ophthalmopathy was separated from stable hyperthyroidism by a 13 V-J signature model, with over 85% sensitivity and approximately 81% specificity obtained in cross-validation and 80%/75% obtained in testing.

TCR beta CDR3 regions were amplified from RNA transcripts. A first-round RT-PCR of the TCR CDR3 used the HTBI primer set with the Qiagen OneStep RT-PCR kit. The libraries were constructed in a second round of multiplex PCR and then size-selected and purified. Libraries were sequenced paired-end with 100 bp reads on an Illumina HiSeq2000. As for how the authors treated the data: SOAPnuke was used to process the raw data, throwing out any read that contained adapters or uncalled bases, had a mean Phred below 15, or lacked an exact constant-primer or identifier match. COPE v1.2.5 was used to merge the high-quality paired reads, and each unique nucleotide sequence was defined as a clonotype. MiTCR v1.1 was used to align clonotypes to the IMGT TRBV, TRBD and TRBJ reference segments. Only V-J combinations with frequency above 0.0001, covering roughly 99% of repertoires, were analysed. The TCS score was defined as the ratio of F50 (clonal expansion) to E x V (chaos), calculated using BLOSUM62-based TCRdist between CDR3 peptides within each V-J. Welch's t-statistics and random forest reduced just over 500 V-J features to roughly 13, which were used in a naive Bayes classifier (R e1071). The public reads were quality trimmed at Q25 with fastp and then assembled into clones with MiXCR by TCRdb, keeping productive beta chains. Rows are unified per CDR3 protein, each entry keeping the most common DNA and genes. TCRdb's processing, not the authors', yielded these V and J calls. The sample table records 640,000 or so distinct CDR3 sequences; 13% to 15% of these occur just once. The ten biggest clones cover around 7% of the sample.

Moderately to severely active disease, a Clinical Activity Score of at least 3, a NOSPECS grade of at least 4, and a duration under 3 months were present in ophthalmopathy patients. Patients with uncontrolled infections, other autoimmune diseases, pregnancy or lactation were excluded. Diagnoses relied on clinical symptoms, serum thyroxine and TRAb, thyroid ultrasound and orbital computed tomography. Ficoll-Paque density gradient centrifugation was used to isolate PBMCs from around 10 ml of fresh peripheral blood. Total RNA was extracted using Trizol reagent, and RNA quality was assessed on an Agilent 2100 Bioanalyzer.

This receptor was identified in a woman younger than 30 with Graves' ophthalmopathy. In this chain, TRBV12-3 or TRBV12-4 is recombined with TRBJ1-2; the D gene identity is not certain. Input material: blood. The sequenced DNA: TGTGCCAGCAGTTATGGCCCTGGCTACACCTTC. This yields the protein CASSYGPGYTF.